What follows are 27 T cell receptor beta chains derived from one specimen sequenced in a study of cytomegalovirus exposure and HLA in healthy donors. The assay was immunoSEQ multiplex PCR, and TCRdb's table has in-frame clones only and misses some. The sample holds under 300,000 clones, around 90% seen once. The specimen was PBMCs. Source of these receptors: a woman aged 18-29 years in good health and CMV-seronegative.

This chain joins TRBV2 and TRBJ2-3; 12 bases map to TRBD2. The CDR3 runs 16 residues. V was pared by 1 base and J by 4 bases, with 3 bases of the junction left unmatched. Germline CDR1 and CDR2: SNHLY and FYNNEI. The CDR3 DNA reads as TGTGCCAGCAGTGAAGGGCTAGCGGGGGGGCCAGATACGCAGTATTTT. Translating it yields CASSEGLAGGPDTQYF.

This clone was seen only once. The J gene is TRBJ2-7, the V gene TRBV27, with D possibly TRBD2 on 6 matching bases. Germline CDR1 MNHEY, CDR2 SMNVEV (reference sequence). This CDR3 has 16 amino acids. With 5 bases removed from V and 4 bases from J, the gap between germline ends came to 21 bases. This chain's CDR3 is CASSPLPSVAIYEQYF. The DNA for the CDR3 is TGTGCCAGCAGTCCCCTCCCTAGCGTTGCCATTTACGAGCAGTACTTC.

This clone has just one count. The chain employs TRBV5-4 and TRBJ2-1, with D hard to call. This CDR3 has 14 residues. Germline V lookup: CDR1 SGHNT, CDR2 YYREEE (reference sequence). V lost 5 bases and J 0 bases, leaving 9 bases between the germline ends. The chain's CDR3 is CASRTQSSYNEQFF. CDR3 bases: TGTGCCAGCAGGACACAGAGCTCCTACAATGAGCAGTTCTTC.

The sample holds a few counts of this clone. CDR3 DNA sequence: TGTGCCTGGAGTGCAGGACAGAACGATCAGCCCCAGCATTTT. Translated, it gives CAWSAGQNDQPQHF. The chain carries TRBV30 and TRBJ1-5; D is perhaps TRBD1 (6 bases). The CDR3 sequence is 14 residues long. V gave up 1 base and J gave up 5 bases, with 12 bases separating them. Germline V lookup: CDR1 GTSNPN, CDR2 SVGIG (reference sequence).

CDR3 bases: TGTGCCAGCAGCTTAGAGGGCAGGGTAGACTATGGCTACACCTTC. This translates into CASSLEGRVDYGYTF. The rearrangement joins TRBV11-2 to TRBJ1-2; D possibly corresponds to TRBD1 (5 bases). Trimming removed 0 bases at V and 3 bases at J, with 11 bases between. This CDR3 contains 15 residues. CDR1 is SGHAT and CDR2 is FQNNGV in the germline V gene.

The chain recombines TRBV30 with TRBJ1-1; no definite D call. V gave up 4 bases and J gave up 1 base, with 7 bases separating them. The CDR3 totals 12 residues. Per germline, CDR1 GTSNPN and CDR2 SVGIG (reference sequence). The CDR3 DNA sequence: TGTGCCTGGATAGGGAGGAACACTGAAGCTTTCTTT. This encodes CAWIGRNTEAFF.

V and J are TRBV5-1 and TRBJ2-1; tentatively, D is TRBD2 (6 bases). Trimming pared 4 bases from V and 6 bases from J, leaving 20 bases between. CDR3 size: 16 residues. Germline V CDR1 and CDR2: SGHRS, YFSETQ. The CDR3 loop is CASSPTPGVEGNEQFF. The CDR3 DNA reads TGCGCCAGCAGCCCAACTCCGGGGGTAGAGGGCAATGAGCAGTTCTTC.

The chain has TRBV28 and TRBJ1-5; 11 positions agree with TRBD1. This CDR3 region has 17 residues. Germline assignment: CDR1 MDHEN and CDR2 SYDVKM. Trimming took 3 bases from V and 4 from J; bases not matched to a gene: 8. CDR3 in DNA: TGTGCCAGCAGTTTCTTGAGGACAGGGGGCAGGAATCAGCCCCAGCATTTT. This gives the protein CASSFLRTGGRNQPQHF.

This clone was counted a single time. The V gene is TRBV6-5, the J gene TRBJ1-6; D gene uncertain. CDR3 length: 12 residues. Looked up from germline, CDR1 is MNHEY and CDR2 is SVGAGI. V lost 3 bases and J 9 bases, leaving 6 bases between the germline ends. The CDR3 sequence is CASSYAASPLHF. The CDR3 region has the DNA TGTGCCAGCAGTTATGCGGCTTCACCCCTCCACTTT.

The CDR3 nucleotides read TGTGCCAGCAGTCGTGGACAGGGAGACACCTACGAGCAGTACTTC. Amino acid sequence: CASSRGQGDTYEQYF. V and J are TRBV7-3 and TRBJ2-7; 8 bases agree with TRBD1. Germline assignment: CDR1 SGHTA and CDR2 FQGTGA. V dropped 6 bases and J dropped 2; count of bases not matched to a gene: 9. The CDR3 spans 15 residues.

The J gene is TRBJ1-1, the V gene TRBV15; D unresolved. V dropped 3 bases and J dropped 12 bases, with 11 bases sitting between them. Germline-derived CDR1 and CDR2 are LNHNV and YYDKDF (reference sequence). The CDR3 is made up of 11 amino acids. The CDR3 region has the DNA TGTGCCACCAGCAGCTTCGAGTTGACTTTCTTT. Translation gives CATSSFELTFF.

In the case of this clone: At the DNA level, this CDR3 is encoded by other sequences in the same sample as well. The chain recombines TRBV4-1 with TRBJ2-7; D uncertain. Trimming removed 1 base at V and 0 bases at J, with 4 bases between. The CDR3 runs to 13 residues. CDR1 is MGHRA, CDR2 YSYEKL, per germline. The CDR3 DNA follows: TGCGCCAGCAGCCAAGGTAACTCCTACGAGCAGTACTTC. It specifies CASSQGNSYEQYF.

The CDR3 DNA reads TGTGCCATCAGTGAGTTCGAGATTGAAGAGACCCAGTACTTC. Its translation is CAISEFEIEETQYF. This sequence joins TRBV10-3 and TRBJ2-5; no firm D call. CDR3 length equals 14 residues. CDR1 and CDR2 from the germline V gene are ENHRY and SYGVKD. Trimming shortened V by 1 base and J by 3 bases, and 9 bases separated the two germline ends.

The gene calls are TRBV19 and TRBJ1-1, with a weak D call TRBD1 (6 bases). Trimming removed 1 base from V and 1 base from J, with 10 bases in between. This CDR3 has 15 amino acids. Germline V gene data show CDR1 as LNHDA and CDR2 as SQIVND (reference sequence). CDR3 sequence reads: CASSIGQGRNTEAFF. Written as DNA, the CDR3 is TGTGCCAGTAGTATAGGGCAGGGGAGGAACACTGAAGCTTTCTTT. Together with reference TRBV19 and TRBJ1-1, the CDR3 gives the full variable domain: DGGITQSPKYLFRKEGQNVTLSCEQNLNHDAMYWYRQDPGQGLRLIYYSQIVNDFQKGDIAEGYSVSREKKESFPLTVTSAQKNPTAFYLCASSIGQGRNTEAFFGQGTRLTVV.

DNA for the CDR3: TGTGCCAGCAGCCAAGAGGAACGACCCCGGGAGGCCCAGTACTTC. It translates to CASSQEERPREAQYF. This chain joins TRBV4-2 and TRBJ2-5, with 7 bases lining up with TRBD2. The CDR3 loop spans 15 amino acids. Germline trimming cut 0 bases from V and 9 bases from J; bases unmatched to any gene: 10. Germline assignment: CDR1 LGHNA and CDR2 YNFKEQ.

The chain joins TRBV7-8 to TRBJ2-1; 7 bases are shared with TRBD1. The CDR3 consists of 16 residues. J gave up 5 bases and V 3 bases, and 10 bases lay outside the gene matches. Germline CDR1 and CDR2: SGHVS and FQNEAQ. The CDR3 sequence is CASSFTGTAPDNEQFF. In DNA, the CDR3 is TGTGCCAGCAGCTTTACCGGGACAGCACCTGACAATGAGCAGTTCTTC.

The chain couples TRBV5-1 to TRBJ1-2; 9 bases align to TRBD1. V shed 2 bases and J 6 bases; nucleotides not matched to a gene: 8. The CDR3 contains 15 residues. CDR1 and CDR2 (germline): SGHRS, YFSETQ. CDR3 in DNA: TGCGCCAGCAGCTTCACGACAGGGGGAGTAGATGGCTACACCTTC. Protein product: CASSFTTGGVDGYTF.

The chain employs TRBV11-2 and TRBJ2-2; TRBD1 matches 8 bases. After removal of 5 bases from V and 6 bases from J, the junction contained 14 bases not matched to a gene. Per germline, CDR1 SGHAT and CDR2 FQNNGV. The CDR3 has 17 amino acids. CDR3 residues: CASSTPTGVRFAGELFF. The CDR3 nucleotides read TGTGCCAGCAGCACACCGACAGGGGTTAGATTCGCCGGGGAGCTGTTTTTT.

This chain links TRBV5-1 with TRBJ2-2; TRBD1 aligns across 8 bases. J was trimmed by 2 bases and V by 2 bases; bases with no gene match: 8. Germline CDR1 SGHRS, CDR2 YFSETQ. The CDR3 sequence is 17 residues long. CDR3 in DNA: TGCGCCAGCAGCTTACTTCCGGGACAGGCAAACACCGGGGAGCTGTTTTTT. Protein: CASSLLPGQANTGELFF.

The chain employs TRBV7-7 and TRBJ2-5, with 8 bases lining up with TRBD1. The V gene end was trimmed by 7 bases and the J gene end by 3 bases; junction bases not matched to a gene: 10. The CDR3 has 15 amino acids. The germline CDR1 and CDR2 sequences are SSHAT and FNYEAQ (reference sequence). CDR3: CASKTGTGQEETQYF. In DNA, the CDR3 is TGTGCCAGCAAAACCGGGACAGGCCAAGAAGAGACCCAGTACTTC.

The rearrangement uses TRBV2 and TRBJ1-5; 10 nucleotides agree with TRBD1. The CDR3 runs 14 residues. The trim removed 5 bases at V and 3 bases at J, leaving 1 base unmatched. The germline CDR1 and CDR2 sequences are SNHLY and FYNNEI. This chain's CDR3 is CASSRQGANQPQHF. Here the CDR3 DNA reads TGTGCCAGCAGTAGACAGGGGGCCAATCAGCCCCAGCATTTT.

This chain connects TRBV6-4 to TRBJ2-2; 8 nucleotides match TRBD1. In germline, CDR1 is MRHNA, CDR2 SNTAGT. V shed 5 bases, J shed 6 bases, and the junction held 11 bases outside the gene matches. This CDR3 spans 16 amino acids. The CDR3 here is CASSTGTGGEAGELFF. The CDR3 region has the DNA TGTGCCAGCAGTACTGGGACAGGTGGGGAAGCCGGGGAGCTGTTTTTT.

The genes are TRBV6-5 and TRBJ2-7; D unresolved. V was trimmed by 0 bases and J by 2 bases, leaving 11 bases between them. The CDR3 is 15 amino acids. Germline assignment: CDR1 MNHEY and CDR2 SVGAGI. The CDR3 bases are TGTGCCAGCAGTTACTCTCGAGGCACCGCCTACGAGCAGTACGTC. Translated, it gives CASSYSRGTAYEQYV.

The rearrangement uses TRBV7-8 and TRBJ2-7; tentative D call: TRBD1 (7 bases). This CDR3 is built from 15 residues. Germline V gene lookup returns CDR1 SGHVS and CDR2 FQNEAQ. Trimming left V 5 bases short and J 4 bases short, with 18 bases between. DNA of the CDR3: TGTGCCAGCAGCCAGAGAAAGGGGGCGGGGTACGAGCAGTACTTC. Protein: CASSQRKGAGYEQYF.

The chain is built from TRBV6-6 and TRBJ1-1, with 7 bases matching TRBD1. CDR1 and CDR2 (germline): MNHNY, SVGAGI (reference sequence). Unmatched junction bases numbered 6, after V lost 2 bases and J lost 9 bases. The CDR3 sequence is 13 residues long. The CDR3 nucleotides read TGTGCCAGCAGTTACCCCGGGACAGAAAAAGCTTTCTTT. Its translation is CASSYPGTEKAFF.

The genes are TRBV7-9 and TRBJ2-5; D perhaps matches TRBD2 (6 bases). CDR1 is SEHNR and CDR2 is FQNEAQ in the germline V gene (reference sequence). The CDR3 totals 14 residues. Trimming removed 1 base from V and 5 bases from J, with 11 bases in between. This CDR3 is CASSLVGGYETQYF. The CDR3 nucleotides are TGTGCCAGCAGCTTAGTAGGAGGGTATGAGACCCAGTACTTC.

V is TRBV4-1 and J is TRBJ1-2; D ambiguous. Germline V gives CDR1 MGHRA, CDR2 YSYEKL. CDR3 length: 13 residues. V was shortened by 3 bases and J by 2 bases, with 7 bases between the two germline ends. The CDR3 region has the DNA TGCGCCAGCAGCCAGGCAGGAAACTATGGCTACACCTTC. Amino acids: CASSQAGNYGYTF.